These 3 T cell receptor beta chains share one sample of origin, sequenced in a study of spatial heterogeneity in lung cancer. Time point described: sample taken at primary tumor resection. Without sorting, whole RNA was sequenced from tumor, nontumor lung or frozen PBMC. Each CDR3 protein gets one entry after TCRdb re-called the 5' RACE reads with MiXCR. Found here are hundreds of distinct CDR3 sequences, more than 10% of them singletons; the top ten hold around two fifths. The material sequenced was PBMCs, taken at surgery. The source is a male donor with early-stage non-small cell lung cancer.

This clonotype was picked up a small number of times. A much larger clonotype is one base distant, so this may be a read error. This beta chain is an unintended read in a library built for alpha chains; its size means little. The chain recombines TRBV4-2 with TRBJ2-1; 7 nucleotides agree with TRBD2. Germline V gives CDR1 LGHNA, CDR2 YNFKEQ. This CDR3 is built from 15 residues. The DNA of the CDR3 is TGTGCCAGCAGCCAAGGGGGGAGGGACTACAATGCGCAGTTCTTC. Its protein is CASSQGGRDYNAQFF.

Concerning this clonotype: A library prepared for alpha chains yielded this beta chain as an off-target read; its size is of little meaning. CDR3 in DNA: TGCAGCGTGGATGGTTTACAGGGTCTGGGCACAGATACGCAGTATTTT. It encodes CSVDGLQGLGTDTQYF. This chain connects TRBV29-1 to TRBJ2-3, with D maybe TRBD1 (6 bases). This CDR3 is built from 16 residues. CDR1 SQVTM and CDR2 ANQGSEA come from the germline V gene. The V end was cut by 6 bases, the J end by 1 base, with 20 bases between.

This clonotype is hyperexpanded. Within a library made for alpha chains, this beta chain is off target, and its count is uninformative. The rearrangement joins TRBV5-6 to TRBJ1-5; 9 positions match TRBD1. Germline V lookup: CDR1 SGHDT, CDR2 YYEEEE. The CDR3 runs to 18 residues. V was clipped by 0 bases and J by 9 bases; unmatched bases: 16. The chain's CDR3 is CASSLGSPGQGKGMPQHF. Here the CDR3 DNA reads TGTGCCAGCAGCTTGGGATCGCCGGGACAGGGAAAGGGAATGCCCCAGCATTTT.